Presented here are 8 T cell receptor beta chains from one specimen sequenced in a study of blood T cell repertoires in COVID-19. Sequencing was performed with immunoSEQ multiplex PCR; in TCRdb, only in-frame clones are kept and a portion is missing. In the table there are 200,000 to 300,000 clones, 88% of which are singletons. Sequenced material: PBMCs or T cells enriched from blood (not recorded which). All receptors come from a woman aged 35 to 49 with acute COVID-19.

This rearrangement joins TRBV7-2 to TRBJ2-3, with 9 bases matching TRBD1. Germline V lookup: CDR1 SGHTA, CDR2 FQGNSA. J was trimmed by 4 bases and V by 6 bases; bases with no gene match: 8. This CDR3 has 15 amino acids. The CDR3: CASRNPGQGADTQYF. CDR3 nucleotides: TGTGCCAGCAGAAACCCGGGACAGGGCGCAGATACGCAGTATTTT. Combining the CDR3 with reference TRBV7-2 and TRBJ2-3 gives the whole variable domain GAGVSQSPSNKVTEKGKDVELRCDPISGHTALYWYRQSLGQGLEFLIYFQGNSAPDKSGLPSDRFSAERTGGSVSTLTIQRTQQEDSAVYLCASRNPGQGADTQYFGPGTRLTVL.

The chain employs TRBV7-9 and TRBJ2-7; D gene ambiguous. V lost 5 bases to trimming and J lost 0 bases, with 11 bases between them. The CDR3 is 14 amino acids. Germline lookup yields CDR1 SEHNR and CDR2 FQNEAQ (reference sequence). DNA of the CDR3: TGTGCCAGCAGCCGACTGACGAGCTCCTACGAGCAGTACTTC. Its translation: CASSRLTSSYEQYF.

With respect to this clone: A read error may produce the germline difference seen at one junction end. This sequence joins TRBV29-1 and TRBJ1-2; unclear D gene. This CDR3 is built from 9 residues. Germline V gene sequence: CDR1 SQVTM, CDR2 ANQGSEA. CDR3 nucleotide sequence: TGCAGCGTCTCGGAGGCCCAAGCCTTC. It specifies CSVSEAQAF. The full variable domain, its missing parts supplied by reference TRBV29-1 and TRBJ1-2, is SAVISQKPSRDICQRGTSLTIQCQVDSQVTMMFWYRQQPGQSLTLIATANQGSEATYESGFVIDKFPISRPNLTFSTLTVSNMSPEDSSIYLCSVSEAQAFGSGTRLTVV.

This clone was picked up one time. The rearrangement joins TRBV10-1 to TRBJ1-1; D might be TRBD1 (6 bases). This CDR3 is built from 12 residues. CDR1 is WNHNN, CDR2 SYGVQD, per germline (reference sequence). Trimming cost V 6 bases and J 12 bases, with 17 bases left between them. The DNA of the CDR3 is TGCGCCAGCAGGGACAGCGGGGGGAGGACTTTCTTT. Amino acid sequence: CASRDSGGRTFF.

The chain carries TRBV6-4 and TRBJ2-7; no firm D call. The CDR3 consists of 13 residues. CDR1 and CDR2 (germline): MRHNA, SNTAGT. V gave up 2 bases and J gave up 3 bases, with 8 bases separating them. DNA of the CDR3: TGTGCCAGCAGTGACCGGTCTCGCTACGAGCAGTACGTC. It yields the protein CASSDRSRYEQYV.

This chain connects TRBV28 to TRBJ2-5; 10 nucleotides align to TRBD1. J lost 3 bases, V lost 6 bases, and 7 bases had no gene match. The germline V gene has CDR1 MDHEN and CDR2 SYDVKM. This CDR3 region has 15 residues. CDR3 sequence (DNA): TGTGCCAGCAGCGGTTCCGGGACAGGGGAAGAGACCCAGTACTTC. Translating it yields CASSGSGTGEETQYF.

This clone is a singleton in its sample. The V call is TRBV5-1, the J call TRBJ1-2; 8 bases agree with TRBD1. V lost 3 bases, J lost 8 bases, and 6 bases stayed unmatched. Per germline, CDR1 SGHRS and CDR2 YFSETQ. This CDR3 spans 13 amino acids. CDR3 protein: CASSSSGGWGYTF. CDR3 DNA sequence: TGCGCCAGCAGCTCCTCAGGGGGCTGGGGCTACACCTTC.

The V call is TRBV12-3 or TRBV12-4, the J call TRBJ1-4, with D unresolved. This CDR3 is built from 13 residues. Trimming left V 5 bases short and J 8 bases short, with 12 bases between. CDR3 protein: CASSPGRGEKLFF. CDR3 DNA: TGTGCCAGCAGTCCCGGACGAGGGGAAAAACTGTTTTTT.